This T cell receptor (beta chain) was profiled in a study of spatial heterogeneity in lung cancer. The wider study: The follow-up PBMC samples were sequenced whenever they were available. The median time to follow-up was two to three years after resection.

Indicated time point: blood at routine non-recurrence follow-up after resection. Unsorted whole RNA from tumor, nontumor lung or frozen PBMC underwent sequencing. One entry per CDR3 protein, called by TCRdb with MiXCR from the 5' RACE reads. The repertoire holds about 70,000 distinct CDR3 sequences, about 9.5% seen once, with under 2.5% in the top ten. This clonotype was counted many times. The germline gives CDR1 SNHLY, CDR2 FYNNEI. The CDR3 extends over 12 amino acids. Trimming left V 6 bases short and J 4 bases short, with 4 bases between. The V gene is TRBV2, the J gene TRBJ2-6; D is unresolved. The material sequenced was PBMCs, taken at follow-up. The receptor was derived from a female donor with early-stage non-small cell lung cancer. In DNA form, the CDR3 reads TGTGCCAGCAGGGCCGGGGCCAACGTCCTGACTTTC. Encoded protein: CASRAGANVLTF.